This T cell receptor beta chain was sequenced for a study of blood T cell repertoires in COVID-19. Across the whole study: The origin of the acute and convalescent COVID-19 samples was the United States, Italy and Spain. In each case, the material was cDNA or gDNA derived from T cells, B-cell-depleted T cells, or PBMCs.

This CDR3 spans 17 amino acids. Trimming removed 5 bases from V and 2 bases from J; junction bases left unmatched: 13. Germline CDR1 reads SGHRS; CDR2 reads YFSETQ. The authors' processing: Researchers report that nucleated cell counts were estimated from reference gene primer amplification. Here immunoSEQ multiplex PCR was the method, and the copy in TCRdb shows in-frame clones only, minus some. V, J and clone size derive from that table, while D and trimming were established from the DNA sequence. This repertoire shows 250,000 to 350,000 clones, 65% to 85% found once; its top ten account for roughly 1.5%. Seattle patients were enrolled during active infection and followed longitudinally.

This rearrangement joins TRBV5-1 to TRBJ2-3; 8 bases match TRBD2. The sequence derives from a human donor with COVID-19, enrolled during active disease. The donor label of this sample is uncertain. The material sequenced was peripheral blood. CDR3 residues: CASRNFMLAGPTDTQYF. CDR3 DNA sequence: TGCGCCAGCAGGAACTTTATGTTAGCGGGACCCACAGATACGCAGTATTTT. Full variable domain (outside the CDR3, taken from reference TRBV5-1 and TRBJ2-3): KAGVTQTPRYLIKTRGQQVTLSCSPISGHRSVSWYQQTPGQGLQFLFEYFSETQRNKGNFPGRFSGRQFSNSRSEMNVSTLELGDSALYLCASRNFMLAGPTDTQYFGPGTRLTVL.